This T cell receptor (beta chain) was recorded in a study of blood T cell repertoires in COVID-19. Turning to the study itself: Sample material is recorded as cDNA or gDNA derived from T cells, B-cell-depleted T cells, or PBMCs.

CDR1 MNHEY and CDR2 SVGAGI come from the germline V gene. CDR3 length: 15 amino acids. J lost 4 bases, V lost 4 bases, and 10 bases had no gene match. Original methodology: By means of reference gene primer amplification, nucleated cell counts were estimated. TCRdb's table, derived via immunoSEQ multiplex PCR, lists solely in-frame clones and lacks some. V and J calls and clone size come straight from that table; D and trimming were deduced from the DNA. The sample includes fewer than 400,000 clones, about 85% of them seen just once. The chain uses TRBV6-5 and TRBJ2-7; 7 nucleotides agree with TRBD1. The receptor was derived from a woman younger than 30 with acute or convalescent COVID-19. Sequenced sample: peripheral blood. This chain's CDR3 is CASSSMVRGIYEQYF. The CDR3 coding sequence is TGTGCCAGCAGTTCAATGGTCAGGGGGATATACGAGCAGTACTTC.